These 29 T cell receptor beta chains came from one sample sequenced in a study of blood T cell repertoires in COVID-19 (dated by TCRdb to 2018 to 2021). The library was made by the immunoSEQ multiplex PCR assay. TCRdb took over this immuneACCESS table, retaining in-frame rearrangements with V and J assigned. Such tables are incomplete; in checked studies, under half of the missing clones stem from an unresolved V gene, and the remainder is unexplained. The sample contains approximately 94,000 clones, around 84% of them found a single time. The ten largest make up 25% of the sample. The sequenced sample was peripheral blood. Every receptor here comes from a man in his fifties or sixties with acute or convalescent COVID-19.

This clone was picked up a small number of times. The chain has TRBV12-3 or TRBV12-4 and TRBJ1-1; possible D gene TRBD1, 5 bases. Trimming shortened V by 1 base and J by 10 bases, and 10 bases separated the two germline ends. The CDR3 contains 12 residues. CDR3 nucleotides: TGTGCCAGCAGTTTAGAGCAGGGAGGAGCTTTCTTT. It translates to CASSLEQGGAFF.

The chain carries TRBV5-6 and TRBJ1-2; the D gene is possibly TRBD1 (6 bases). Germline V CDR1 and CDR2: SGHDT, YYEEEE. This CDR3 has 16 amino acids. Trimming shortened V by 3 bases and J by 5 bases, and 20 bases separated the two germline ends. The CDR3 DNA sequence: TGTGCCAGCAGCTCAAGGACAGCTCTTTCCCATTATGGCTACACCTTC. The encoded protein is CASSSRTALSHYGYTF. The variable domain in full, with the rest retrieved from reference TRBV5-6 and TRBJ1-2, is DAGVTQSPTHLIKTRGQQVTLRCSPKSGHDTVSWYQQALGQGPQFIFQYYEEEERQRGNFPDRFSGHQFPNYSSELNVNALLLGDSALYLCASSSRTALSHYGYTFGSGTRLTVV.

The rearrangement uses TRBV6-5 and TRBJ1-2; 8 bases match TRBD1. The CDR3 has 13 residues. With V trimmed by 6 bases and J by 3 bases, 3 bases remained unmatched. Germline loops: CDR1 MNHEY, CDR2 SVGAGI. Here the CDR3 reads CASRDRGHYGYTF. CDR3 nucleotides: TGTGCCAGCAGAGACAGGGGCCACTATGGCTACACCTTC.

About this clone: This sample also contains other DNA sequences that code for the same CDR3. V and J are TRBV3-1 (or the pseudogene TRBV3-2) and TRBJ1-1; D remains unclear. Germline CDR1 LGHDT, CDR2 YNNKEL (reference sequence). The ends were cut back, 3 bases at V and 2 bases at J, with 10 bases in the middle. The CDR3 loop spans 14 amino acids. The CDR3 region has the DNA TGTGCCAGCAGCCAGGGCACGGGAAACACTGAAGCTTTCTTT. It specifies CASSQGTGNTEAFF.

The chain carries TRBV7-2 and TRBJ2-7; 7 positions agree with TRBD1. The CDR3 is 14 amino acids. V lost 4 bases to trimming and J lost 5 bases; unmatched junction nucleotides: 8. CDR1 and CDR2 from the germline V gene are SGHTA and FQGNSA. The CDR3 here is CASSYRDSFNEQYF. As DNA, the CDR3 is TGTGCCAGCAGCTACCGGGACAGCTTTAACGAGCAGTACTTC.

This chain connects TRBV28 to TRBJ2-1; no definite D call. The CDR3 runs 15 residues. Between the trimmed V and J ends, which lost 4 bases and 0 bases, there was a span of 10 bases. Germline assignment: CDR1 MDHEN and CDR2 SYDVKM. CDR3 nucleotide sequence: TGTGCCAGCAGTTCCGCGGTTACCTCCTACAATGAGCAGTTCTTC. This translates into CASSSAVTSYNEQFF.

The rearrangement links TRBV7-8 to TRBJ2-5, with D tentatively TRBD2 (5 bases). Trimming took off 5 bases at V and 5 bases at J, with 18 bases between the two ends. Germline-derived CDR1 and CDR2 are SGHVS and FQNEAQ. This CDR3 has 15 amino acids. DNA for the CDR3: TGTGCCAGCAGCGGGCGACTACCCTCGTGGGAGACCCAGTACTTC. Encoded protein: CASSGRLPSWETQYF.

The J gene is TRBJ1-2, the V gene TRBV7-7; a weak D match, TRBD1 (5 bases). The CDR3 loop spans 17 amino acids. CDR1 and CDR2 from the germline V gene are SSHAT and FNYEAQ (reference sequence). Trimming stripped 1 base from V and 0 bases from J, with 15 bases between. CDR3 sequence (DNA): TGTGCCAGCAGCTTAGTTGCGGACAACAAAACTAACTATGGCTACACCTTC. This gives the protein CASSLVADNKTNYGYTF.

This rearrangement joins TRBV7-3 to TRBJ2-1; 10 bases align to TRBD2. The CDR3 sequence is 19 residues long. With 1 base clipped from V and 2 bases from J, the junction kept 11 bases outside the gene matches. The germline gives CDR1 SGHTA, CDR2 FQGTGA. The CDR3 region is CASSLIGGVAGGPYNEQFF. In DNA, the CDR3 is TGTGCCAGCAGCTTAATCGGCGGTGTAGCGGGGGGACCCTACAATGAGCAGTTCTTC.

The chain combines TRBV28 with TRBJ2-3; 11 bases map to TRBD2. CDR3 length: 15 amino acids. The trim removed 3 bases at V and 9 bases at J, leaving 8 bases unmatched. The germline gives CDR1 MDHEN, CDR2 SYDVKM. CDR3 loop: CASSFEASGGPTQYF. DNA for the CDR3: TGTGCCAGCAGTTTCGAGGCTAGCGGGGGGCCCACGCAGTATTTT.

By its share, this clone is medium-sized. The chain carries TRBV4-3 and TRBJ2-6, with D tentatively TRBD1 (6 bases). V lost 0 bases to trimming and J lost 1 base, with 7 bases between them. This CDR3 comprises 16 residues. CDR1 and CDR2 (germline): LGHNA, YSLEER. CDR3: CASSQDRGSGANVLTF. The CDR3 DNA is TGCGCCAGCAGCCAAGACAGGGGTTCTGGGGCCAACGTCCTGACTTTC.

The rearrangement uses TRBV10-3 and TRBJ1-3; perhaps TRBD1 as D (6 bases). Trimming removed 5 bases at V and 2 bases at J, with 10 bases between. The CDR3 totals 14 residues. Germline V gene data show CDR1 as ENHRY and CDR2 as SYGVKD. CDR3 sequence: CAISRGGAGNTIYF. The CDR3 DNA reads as TGTGCCATCAGTCGAGGGGGGGCTGGAAACACCATATATTTT.

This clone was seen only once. The CDR3 sequence: CASSLQTATDTQYF. The CDR3, as DNA: TGTGCCAGCAGCTTACAGACTGCCACAGATACGCAGTATTTT. V is TRBV27 and J is TRBJ2-3, with D uncertain. Trimming removed 6 bases at V and 2 bases at J, with 12 bases between. Germline V lookup: CDR1 MNHEY, CDR2 SMNVEV (reference sequence). The CDR3 is 14 amino acids.

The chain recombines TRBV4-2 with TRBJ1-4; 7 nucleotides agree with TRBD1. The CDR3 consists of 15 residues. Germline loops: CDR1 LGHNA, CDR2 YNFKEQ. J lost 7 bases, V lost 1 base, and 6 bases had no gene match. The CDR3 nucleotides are TGTGCCAGCAGCCAAGTGGACAGGAAGGGTGAAAAACTGTTTTTT. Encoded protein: CASSQVDRKGEKLFF.

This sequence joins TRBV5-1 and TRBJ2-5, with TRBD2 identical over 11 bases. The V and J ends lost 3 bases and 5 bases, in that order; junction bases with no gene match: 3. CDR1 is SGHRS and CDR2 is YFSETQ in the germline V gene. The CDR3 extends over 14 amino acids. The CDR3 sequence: CASSSTSGVETQYF. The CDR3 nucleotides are TGCGCCAGCAGCTCGACTAGCGGGGTTGAGACCCAGTACTTC.

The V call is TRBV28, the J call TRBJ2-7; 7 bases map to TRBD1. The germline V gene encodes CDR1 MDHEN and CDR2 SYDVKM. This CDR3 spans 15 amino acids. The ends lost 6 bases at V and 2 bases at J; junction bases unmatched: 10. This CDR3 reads CASRPGTAPTYEQYV. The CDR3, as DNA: TGTGCCAGCAGACCCGGGACAGCGCCTACCTACGAGCAGTACGTC.

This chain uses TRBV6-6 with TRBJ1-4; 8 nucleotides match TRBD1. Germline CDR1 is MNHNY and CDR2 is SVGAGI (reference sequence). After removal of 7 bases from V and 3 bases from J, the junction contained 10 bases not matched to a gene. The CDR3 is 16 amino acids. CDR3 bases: TGTGCCAGCACCCACGGGCTACAGGGGGCTAATGAAAAACTGTTTTTT. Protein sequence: CASTHGLQGANEKLFF.

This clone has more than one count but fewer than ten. The CDR3 spells CASSSWGGVPQPQHF. DNA of the CDR3: TGTGCCAGTAGCTCCTGGGGGGGGGTCCCTCAGCCCCAGCATTTT. The J gene is TRBJ1-5, the V gene TRBV19; a possible D gene is TRBD1 (5 bases). Deletions cut 6 bases from V and 6 bases from J, with 18 bases between. CDR3 length: 15 residues. Germline V CDR1 and CDR2: LNHDA, SQIVND (reference sequence).

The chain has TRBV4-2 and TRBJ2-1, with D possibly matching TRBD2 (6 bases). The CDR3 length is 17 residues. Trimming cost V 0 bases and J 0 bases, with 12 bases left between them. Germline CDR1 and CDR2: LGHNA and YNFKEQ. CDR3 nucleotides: TGTGCCAGCAGCCAAGATTTTGAGACTAGCTCCTACAATGAGCAGTTCTTC. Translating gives CASSQDFETSSYNEQFF.

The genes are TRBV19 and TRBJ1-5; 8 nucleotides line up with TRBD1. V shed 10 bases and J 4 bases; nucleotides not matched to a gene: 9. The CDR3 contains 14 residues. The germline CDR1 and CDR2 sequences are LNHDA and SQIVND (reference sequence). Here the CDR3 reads CATHVTGENQPQHF. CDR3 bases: TGTGCCACCCACGTGACAGGGGAAAATCAGCCCCAGCATTTT.

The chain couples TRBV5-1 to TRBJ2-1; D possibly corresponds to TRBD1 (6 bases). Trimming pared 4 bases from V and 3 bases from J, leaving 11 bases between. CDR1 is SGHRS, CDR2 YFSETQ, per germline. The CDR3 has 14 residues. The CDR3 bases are TGCGCCAGCAGCAAAGGGGGATTCTACAATGAGCAGTTCTTC. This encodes CASSKGGFYNEQFF.

The DNA for the CDR3 is TGTGCCAGCACGGGCAATCAGGGGACCAATCAGCCCCAGCATTTT. Translated, it gives CASTGNQGTNQPQHF. J is TRBJ1-5 and V is TRBV19; D perhaps matches TRBD1 (6 bases). The CDR3 is 15 amino acids. Germline assignment: CDR1 LNHDA and CDR2 SQIVND (reference sequence). Trimming left V 9 bases short and J 3 bases short, with 18 bases between. Using reference TRBV19 and TRBJ1-5 for the parts outside the CDR3, the full variable domain is DGGITQSPKYLFRKEGQNVTLSCEQNLNHDAMYWYRQDPGQGLRLIYYSQIVNDFQKGDIAEGYSVSREKKESFPLTVTSAQKNPTAFYLCASTGNQGTNQPQHFGDGTRLSIL.

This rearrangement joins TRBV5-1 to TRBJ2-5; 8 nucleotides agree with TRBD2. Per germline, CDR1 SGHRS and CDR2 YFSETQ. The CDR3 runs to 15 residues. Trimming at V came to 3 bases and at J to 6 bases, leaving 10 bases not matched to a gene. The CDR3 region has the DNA TGCGCCAGCAGCTCTGGACGGGGGGGCACTCAGACCCAGTACTTC. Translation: CASSSGRGGTQTQYF.

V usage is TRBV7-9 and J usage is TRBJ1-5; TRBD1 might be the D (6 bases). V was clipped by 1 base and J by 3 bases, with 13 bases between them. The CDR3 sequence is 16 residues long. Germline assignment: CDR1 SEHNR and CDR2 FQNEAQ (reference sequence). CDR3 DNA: TGTGCCAGCAGCTTAGTTTTGGGGGCTGTCAATCAGCCCCAGCATTTT. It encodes CASSLVLGAVNQPQHF.

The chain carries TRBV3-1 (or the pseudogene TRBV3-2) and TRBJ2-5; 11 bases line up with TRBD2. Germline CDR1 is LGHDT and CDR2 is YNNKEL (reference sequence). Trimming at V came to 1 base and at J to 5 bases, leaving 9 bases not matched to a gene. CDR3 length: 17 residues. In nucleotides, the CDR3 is TGTGCCAGCAGCCAAGTGGTTAGCGGGGGGGCCTTGGAGACCCAGTACTTC. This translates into CASSQVVSGGALETQYF.

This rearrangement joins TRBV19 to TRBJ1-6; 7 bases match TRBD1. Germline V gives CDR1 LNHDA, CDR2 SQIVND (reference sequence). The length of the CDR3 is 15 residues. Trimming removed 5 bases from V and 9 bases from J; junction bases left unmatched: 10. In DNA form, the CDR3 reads TGTGCCAGTAGTTTCCAAGACAGGGTGTTTTCACCCCTCCACTTT. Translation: CASSFQDRVFSPLHF. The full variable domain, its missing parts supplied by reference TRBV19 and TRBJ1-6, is DGGITQSPKYLFRKEGQNVTLSCEQNLNHDAMYWYRQDPGQGLRLIYYSQIVNDFQKGDIAEGYSVSREKKESFPLTVTSAQKNPTAFYLCASSFQDRVFSPLHFGNGTRLTVT.

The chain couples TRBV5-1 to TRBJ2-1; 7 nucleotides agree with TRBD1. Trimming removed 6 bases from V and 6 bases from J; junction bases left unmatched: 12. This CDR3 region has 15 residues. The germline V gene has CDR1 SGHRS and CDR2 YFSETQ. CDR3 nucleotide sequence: TGCGCCAGCAAAGTGACAGGGACCGAAATCAATGAGCAGTTCTTC. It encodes CASKVTGTEINEQFF.

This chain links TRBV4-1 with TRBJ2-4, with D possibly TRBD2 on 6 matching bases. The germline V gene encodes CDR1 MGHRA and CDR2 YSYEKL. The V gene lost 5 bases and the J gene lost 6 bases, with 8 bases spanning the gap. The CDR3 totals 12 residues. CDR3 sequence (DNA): TGCGCCAGCAGCGGGGGGAGAAACATTCAGTACTTC. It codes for CASSGGRNIQYF.

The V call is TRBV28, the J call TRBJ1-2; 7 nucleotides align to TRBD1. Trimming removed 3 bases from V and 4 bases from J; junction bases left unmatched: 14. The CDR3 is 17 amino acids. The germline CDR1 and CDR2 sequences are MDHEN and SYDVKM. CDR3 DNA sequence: TGTGCCAGCAGTTTTTTAGGGGGCGCTCAGAACCTCTATGGCTACACCTTC. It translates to CASSFLGGAQNLYGYTF.